This T cell receptor (beta chain) was obtained from a study of blood T cell repertoires in COVID-19. The J segment lost 0 bases and the V segment lost 0 bases, leaving 6 bases of the junction unmatched. Germline V CDR1 and CDR2: SGHTA, FQGNSA. CDR3 size: 17 residues. Sequenced by immunoSEQ multiplex PCR; TCRdb stores in-frame clones only, minus some. The table has 200,000 to 250,000 clones, more than 80% seen once. This clone was observed a single time. This chain connects TRBV7-2 to TRBJ2-3, with TRBD2 identical over 7 bases. The source material was peripheral blood. The receptor comes from a man aged 25 to 40 with COVID-19, enrolled during active disease. CDR3 in DNA: TGTGCCAGCAGCTTAGCTCGGGACTACCCTAGCACAGATACGCAGTATTTT. The encoded protein is CASSLARDYPSTDTQYF. The whole variable domain, remainder taken from reference TRBV7-2 and TRBJ2-3, is GAGVSQSPSNKVTEKGKDVELRCDPISGHTALYWYRQSLGQGLEFLIYFQGNSAPDKSGLPSDRFSAERTGGSVSTLTIQRTQQEDSAVYLCASSLARDYPSTDTQYFGPGTRLTVL.